This note documents a single T cell receptor (beta chain) sequence. This clonotype was seen only a few times. What this receptor recognizes is not known. Base qualities are not at hand, and no much larger clone is one base apart. To prepare the library, 5' RACE was applied. Instrument on record: Illumina HiSeq 2000. A universal primer binding site was introduced by template switching, and a unique molecular identifier was present in the final cDNA, enabling accurate counting of TCR cDNA molecules. Specific primers in the conserved constant-segment region were used to synthesize first-strand cDNA for TCR alpha and beta chains. Each cDNA library was double barcoded, with a SMART-Mk sample barcode plus Illumina barcodes, to control for contamination. Two successive PCR steps introduced TruSeq adapter sequences along with Illumina sample barcodes. The TCR alpha and beta cDNA libraries were sequenced on the Illumina HiSeq platform using custom primers. From the authors' description of their analysis: Unique molecular identifiers were extracted from raw reads with MiGEC, and CDR3 positions were determined with MiXCR. For each individual, recombination models were inferred using an EM algorithm with the repgenHMM and IGoR tools. The analysis of shared clonotypes was done with the tcR package in R, with sharing normalized by the product of cloneset sizes. To study raw recombination without the effects of thymic and clonal selection, out-of-frame nonproductive sequences were analyzed. TCRdb redid the processing of the public reads, applying fastp at Q25 and MiXCR, and retained in-frame beta chains. Rows are combined by CDR3 protein, so each entry shows the most common genes and DNA. These V and J calls originate from TCRdb's pipeline instead of the authors' own analysis. The sample includes around 690,000 distinct CDR3 sequences, with 21% observed a single time. In total, the top ten clones hold roughly 4.3% of the sample.

These data are taken from a study of identical twins (dated by TCRdb to between 2015 and 2016). For context, the study as a whole: To test whether fetal clonotypes persist, this study deep-sequenced TCR alpha and beta repertoires from monozygotic twins, from unrelated adults of various ages, and from cord blood. To rule out contamination, the twin experiments were replicated at different times with different library preparation protocols. On the study overall, not on this receptor specifically: Zero-insertion analyses could be partly confounded by invariant T cells such as MAIT and iNKT, though diverse VJ usage argued against such confounding for most clonotypes. In monozygotic twins, out-of-frame TCR alpha sharing was systematically underestimated by recombination models, although the models agreed with sharing between unrelated individuals. A weaker excess of twin sharing was found in beta out-of-frame sequences because the signal-to-noise ratio was lowered by fewer shared sequences. Fewer insertions were carried by abundant cord blood beta clonotypes, a similar but weaker trend appeared in young adult naive repertoires, and no such trend appeared in memory repertoires. Compared with coincidental sharing between unrelated individuals, out-of-frame TCR alpha sequences shared between twins showed an excess of sequences with low generation probability. Conclusions relied on cross-sectional statistical analysis, since the same donors could not be followed over many years.

Only healthy Caucasian donors were included. Three pairs of female monozygotic twins, all aged roughly 18 to 29 years, made up the twin cohort. Peripheral blood mononuclear cells were the source from which RNA for the TCR libraries was isolated. Trimming costs V 1 base and J 0 bases, and their ends lie 7 bases apart. Reading the germline V gene gives CDR1 SGHTA and CDR2 FQGNSA. Counted from cysteine to phenylalanine, this CDR3 has 15 amino acids. Solely the CDR3 DNA is kept, with 45 bases framed from the first base. The sample also formed part of further work on T cells expressing NK-cell markers. Per the second study: TCR beta-chain repertoires were profiled in sorted CD3+CD56+NKG2C+, CD3+CD56+NKG2C- and CD3+CD56-NKG2C+ T-cell subsets from fewer than 10 donors. Among the eight sequenced donors, seven were HCMV-seropositive and one was HCMV-seronegative. To restrict sorting to alphabetaTCR-expressing T cells, an anti-gammadeltaTCR antibody was added in several experiments. In five to seven donors, the dominant CD3+CD56+NKG2C+ clonotypes were among the top 10 CD8+ clonotypes and accounted for roughly 1.0-7.0% of CD8+ T cells. Those dominant clonotypes were again the most abundant among CD3+CD56-NKG2C+ cells in a few donors, at about 25-65%. Whether the expanded NKG2C-expressing T cell clones were specific for HCMV antigens was left unclear. Randomly selected healthy volunteers, three men and five women, were used as the eight sequenced donors. To determine HCMV serostatus, a commercial ELISA kit was used to detect HCMV-specific IgG in serum. Bulk peripheral blood T-cell repertoires were additionally sequenced from unsorted PBMC for 5 or 6 donors. MIGEC was used to demultiplex reads and group the reads by UMI, and MiTCR was used to assemble and quantify clonotypes. To remove erroneous sequences, TCR cDNA sequences were retained only when supported by two or more reads. The tcR package was used for downstream repertoire analysis, and clonotypes were matched across fractions by CDR3 nucleotide sequence plus V segment. VDJmatch was used to annotate antigen specificity against VDJdb, with one amino acid substitution in CDR3 allowed.

Source material: PBMCs. This chain is built from TRBV7-2 and TRBJ2-1, with the D gene not confidently named. The receptor was derived from a woman aged 18-29 years in good health. The DNA sequence is given as TGTGCCAGCAGCTTAGAAAGGTTCTCCTACAATGAGCAGTTCTTC. Its protein is CASSLERFSYNEQFF.